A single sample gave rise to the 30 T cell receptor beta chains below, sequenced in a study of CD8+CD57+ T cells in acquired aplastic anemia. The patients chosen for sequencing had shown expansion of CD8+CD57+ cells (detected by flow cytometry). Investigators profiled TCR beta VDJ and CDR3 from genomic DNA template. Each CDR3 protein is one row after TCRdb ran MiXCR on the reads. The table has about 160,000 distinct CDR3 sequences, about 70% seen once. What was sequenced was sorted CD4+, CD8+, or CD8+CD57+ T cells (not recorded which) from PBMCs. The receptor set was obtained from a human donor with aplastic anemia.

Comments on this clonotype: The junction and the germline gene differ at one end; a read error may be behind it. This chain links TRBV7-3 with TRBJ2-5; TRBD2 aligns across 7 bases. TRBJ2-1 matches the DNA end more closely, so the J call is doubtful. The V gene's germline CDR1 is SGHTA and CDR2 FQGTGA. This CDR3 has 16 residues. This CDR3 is CASSPLGAGKYNDQFF. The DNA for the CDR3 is TGTGCCAGCAGCCCCCTAGGAGCGGGGAAATACAATGATCAGTTCTTC.

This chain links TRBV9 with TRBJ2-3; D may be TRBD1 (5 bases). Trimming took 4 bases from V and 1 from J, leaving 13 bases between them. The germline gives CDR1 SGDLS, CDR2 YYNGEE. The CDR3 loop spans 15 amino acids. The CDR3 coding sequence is TGTGCCAGCAGCCCAGGACAAACCCGCACAGATACGCAGTATTTT. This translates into CASSPGQTRTDTQYF. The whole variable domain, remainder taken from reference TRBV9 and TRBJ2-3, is DSGVTQTPKHLITATGQRVTLRCSPRSGDLSVYWYQQSLDQGLQFLIQYYNGEERAKGNILERFSAQQFPDLHSELNLSSLELGDSALYFCASSPGQTRTDTQYFGPGTRLTVL.

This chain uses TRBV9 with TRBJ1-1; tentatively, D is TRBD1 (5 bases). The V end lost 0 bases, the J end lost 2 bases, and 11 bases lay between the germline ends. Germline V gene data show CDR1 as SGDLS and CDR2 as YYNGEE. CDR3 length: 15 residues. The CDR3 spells CASSVVGVPNTEAFF. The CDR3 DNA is TGTGCCAGCAGCGTAGTGGGGGTTCCTAACACTGAAGCTTTCTTT.

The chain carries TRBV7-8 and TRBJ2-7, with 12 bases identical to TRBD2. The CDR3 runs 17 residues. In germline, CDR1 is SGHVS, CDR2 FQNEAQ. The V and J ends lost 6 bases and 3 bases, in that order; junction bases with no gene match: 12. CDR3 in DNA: TGTGCCAGCAGGAGACTAGCGGGAGAATTCGTCGGCTACGAGCAGTACTTC. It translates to CASRRLAGEFVGYEQYF.

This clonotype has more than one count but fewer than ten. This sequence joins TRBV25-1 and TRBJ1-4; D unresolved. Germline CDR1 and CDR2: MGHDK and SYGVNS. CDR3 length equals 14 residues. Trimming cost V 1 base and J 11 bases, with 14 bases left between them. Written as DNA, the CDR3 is TGTGCCAGCAGTGAATTCGGCAGAATGGACAAACTGTTTTTT. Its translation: CASSEFGRMDKLFF.

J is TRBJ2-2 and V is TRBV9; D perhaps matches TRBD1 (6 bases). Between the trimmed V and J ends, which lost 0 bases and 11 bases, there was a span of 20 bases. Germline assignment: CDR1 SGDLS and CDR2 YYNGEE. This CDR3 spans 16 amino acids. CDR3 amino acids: CASSVEGHPRDGELFF. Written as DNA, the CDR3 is TGTGCCAGCAGCGTAGAGGGACACCCACGGGACGGTGAGCTGTTTTTT.

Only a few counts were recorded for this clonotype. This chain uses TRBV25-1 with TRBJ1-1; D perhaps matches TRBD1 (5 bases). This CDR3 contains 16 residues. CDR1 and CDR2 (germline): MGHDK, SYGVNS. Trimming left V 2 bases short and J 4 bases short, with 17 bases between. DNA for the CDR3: TGTGCCAGCAGTGAAATTGTTGGTCAGGGAAGCACTGAAGCTTTCTTT. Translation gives CASSEIVGQGSTEAFF.

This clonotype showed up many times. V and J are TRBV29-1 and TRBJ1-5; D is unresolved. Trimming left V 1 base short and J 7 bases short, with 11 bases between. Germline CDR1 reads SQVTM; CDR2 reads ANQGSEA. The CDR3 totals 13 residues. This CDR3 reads CSVEVEGVQPQHF. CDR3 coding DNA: TGCAGCGTTGAAGTGGAGGGTGTCCAGCCCCAGCATTTT.

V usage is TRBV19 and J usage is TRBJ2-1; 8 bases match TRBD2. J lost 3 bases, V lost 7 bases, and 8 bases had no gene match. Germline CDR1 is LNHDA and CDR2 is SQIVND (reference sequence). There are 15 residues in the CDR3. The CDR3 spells CASNPSGSLYNEQFF. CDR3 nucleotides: TGTGCCAGTAACCCAAGCGGGAGTCTCTACAATGAGCAGTTCTTC.

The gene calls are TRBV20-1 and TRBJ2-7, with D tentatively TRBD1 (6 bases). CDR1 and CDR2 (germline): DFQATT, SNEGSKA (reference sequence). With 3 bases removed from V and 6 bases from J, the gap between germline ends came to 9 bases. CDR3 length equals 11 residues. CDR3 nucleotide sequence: TGCAGTGCTAGTAAGGGGGTCGAGCAGTACGTC. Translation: CSASKGVEQYV.

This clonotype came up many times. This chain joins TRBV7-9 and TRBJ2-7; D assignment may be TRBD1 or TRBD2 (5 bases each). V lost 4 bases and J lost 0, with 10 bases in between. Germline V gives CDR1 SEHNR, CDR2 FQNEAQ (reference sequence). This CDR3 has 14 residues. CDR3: CASSSGTGSYEQYF. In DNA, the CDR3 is TGTGCCAGCAGCTCCGGGACCGGCTCCTACGAGCAGTACTTC.

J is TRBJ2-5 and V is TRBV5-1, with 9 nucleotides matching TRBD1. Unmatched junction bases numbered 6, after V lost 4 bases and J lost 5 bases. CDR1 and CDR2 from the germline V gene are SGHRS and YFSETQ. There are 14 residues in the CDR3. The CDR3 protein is CASSGTGLGETQYF. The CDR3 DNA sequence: TGCGCCAGCAGCGGGACAGGGCTAGGGGAGACCCAGTACTTC.

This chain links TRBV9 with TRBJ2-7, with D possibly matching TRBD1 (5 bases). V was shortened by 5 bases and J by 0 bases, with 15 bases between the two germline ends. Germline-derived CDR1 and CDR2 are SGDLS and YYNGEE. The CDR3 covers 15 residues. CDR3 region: CASSLYPGSSYEQYF. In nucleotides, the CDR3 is TGTGCCAGCAGTTTATACCCAGGGTCCTCCTACGAGCAGTACTTC. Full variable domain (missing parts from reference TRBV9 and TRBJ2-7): DSGVTQTPKHLITATGQRVTLRCSPRSGDLSVYWYQQSLDQGLQFLIQYYNGEERAKGNILERFSAQQFPDLHSELNLSSLELGDSALYFCASSLYPGSSYEQYFGPGTRLTVT.

The CDR3 loop reads CSASKSSGGYEQYF. The CDR3 DNA follows: TGCAGTGCTAGTAAGTCTAGCGGGGGTTACGAGCAGTACTTC. The chain carries TRBV20-1 and TRBJ2-7; 10 bases are a match to TRBD2. The V segment lost 3 bases and the J segment 4 bases; nucleotides outside the gene matches: 6. Germline CDR1 and CDR2: DFQATT and SNEGSKA (reference sequence). This CDR3 is built from 14 residues.

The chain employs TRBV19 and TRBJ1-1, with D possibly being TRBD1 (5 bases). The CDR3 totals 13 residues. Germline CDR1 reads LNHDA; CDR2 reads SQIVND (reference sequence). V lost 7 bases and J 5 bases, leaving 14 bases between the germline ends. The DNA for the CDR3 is TGTGCCAGTACCGAGACAGTCGGAACTGAAGCTTTCTTT. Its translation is CASTETVGTEAFF.

The CDR3 nucleotides read TGCAGTGCTGGTACCGGCCAGACGACAGGGAGTTACTATGGCTACACCTTC. Protein: CSAGTGQTTGSYYGYTF. This rearrangement joins TRBV20-1 to TRBJ1-2; 7 bases line up with TRBD1. This CDR3 is built from 17 residues. The germline V gene has CDR1 DFQATT and CDR2 SNEGSKA (reference sequence). Trimming took 5 bases from V and 3 from J; bases not matched to a gene: 18.

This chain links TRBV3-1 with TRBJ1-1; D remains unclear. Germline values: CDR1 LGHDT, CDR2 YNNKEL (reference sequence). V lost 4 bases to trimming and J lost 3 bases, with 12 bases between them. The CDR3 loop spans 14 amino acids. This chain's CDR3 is CASSRKRWDTEAFF. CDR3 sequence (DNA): TGTGCCAGCAGCCGTAAGAGGTGGGACACTGAAGCTTTCTTT.

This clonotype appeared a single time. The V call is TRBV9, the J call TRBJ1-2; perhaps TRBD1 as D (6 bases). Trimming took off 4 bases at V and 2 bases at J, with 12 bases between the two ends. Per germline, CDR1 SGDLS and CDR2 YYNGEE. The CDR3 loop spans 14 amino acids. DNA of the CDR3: TGTGCCAGCAGCTCAGGGACACGGAACTATGGCTACACCTTC. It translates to CASSSGTRNYGYTF.

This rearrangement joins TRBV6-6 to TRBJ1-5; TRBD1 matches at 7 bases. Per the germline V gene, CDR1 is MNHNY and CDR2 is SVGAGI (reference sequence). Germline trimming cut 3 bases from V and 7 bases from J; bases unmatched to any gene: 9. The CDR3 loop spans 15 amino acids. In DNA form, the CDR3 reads TGTGCCAGCAGTTATCGTCAGGGGGACCGGCAGCCCCAGCATTTT. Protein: CASSYRQGDRQPQHF.

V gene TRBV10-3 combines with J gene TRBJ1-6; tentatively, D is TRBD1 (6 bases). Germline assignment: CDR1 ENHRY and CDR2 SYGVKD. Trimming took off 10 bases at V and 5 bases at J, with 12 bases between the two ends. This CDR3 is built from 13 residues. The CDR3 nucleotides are TGTGCCACAAGGACAGTAGATAATTCACCCCTCCACTTT. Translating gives CATRTVDNSPLHF.

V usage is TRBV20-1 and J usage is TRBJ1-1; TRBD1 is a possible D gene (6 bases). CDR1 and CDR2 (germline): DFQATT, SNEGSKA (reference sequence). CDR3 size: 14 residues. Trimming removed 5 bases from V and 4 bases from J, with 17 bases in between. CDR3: CSADTGLGVTEAFF. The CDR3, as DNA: TGCAGTGCTGATACAGGGTTGGGGGTCACTGAAGCTTTCTTT.

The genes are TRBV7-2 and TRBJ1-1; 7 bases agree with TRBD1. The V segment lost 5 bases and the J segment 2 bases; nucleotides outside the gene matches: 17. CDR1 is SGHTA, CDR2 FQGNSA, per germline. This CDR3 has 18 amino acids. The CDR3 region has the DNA TGTGCCAGCAGCCCCAGCCGGGACAGCCGTTACCTCAACACTGAAGCTTTCTTT. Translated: CASSPSRDSRYLNTEAFF.

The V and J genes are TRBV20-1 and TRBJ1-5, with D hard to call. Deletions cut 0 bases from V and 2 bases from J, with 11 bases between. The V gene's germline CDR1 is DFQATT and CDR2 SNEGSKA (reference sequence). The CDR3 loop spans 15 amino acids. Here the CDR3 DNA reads TGCAGTGCTAGAGATAGGAGACGGGGCAATCAGCCCCAGCATTTT. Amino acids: CSARDRRRGNQPQHF.

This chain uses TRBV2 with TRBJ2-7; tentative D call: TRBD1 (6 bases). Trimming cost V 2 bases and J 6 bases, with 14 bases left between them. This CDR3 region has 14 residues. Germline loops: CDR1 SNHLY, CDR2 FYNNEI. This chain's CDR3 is CASSESRGPSEQYF. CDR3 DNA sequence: TGTGCCAGCAGTGAAAGCAGGGGACCGAGCGAGCAGTACTTC.

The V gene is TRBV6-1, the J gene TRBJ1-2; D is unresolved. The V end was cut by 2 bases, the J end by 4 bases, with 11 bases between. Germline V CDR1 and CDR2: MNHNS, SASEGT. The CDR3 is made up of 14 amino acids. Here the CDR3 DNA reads TGTGCCAGCAGTGAACCCTGGTTGTCCTATGGCTACACCTTC. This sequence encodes CASSEPWLSYGYTF.

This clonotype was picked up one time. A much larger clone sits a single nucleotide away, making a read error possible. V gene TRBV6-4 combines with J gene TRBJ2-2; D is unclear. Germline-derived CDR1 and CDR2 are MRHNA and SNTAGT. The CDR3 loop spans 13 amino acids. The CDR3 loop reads CANSDEDTGELFF. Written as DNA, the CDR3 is TGTGCCAACAGTGATGAGGACACCGGGGAGCTGTTTTTT.

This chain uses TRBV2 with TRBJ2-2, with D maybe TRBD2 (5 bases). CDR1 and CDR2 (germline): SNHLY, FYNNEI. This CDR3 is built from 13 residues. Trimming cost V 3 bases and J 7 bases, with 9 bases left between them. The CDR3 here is CASSEWESGELFF. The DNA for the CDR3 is TGTGCCAGCAGTGAGTGGGAGAGCGGGGAGCTGTTTTTT.

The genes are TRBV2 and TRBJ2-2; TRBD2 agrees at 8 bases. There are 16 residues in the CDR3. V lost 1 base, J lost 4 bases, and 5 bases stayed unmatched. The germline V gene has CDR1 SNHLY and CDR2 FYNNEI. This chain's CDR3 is CASSEVGTRLTGELFF. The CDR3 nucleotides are TGTGCCAGCAGTGAAGTCGGGACTAGGCTCACCGGGGAGCTGTTTTTT.

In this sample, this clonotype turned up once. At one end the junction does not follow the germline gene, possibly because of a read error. The CDR3 is CASSGSGTGPFGEQCF. DNA of the CDR3: TGTGCCAGCAGTGGATCCGGGACAGGGCCCTTCGGGGAGCAGTGCTTC. J is TRBJ2-7 and V is TRBV25-1, with TRBD1 matching over 9 bases. This CDR3 has 16 amino acids. Germline V gives CDR1 MGHDK, CDR2 SYGVNS.

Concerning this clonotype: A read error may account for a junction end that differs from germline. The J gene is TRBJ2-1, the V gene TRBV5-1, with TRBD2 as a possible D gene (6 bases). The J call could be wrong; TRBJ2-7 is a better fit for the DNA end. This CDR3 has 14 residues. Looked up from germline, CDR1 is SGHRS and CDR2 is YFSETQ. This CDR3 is CASSSPAGRYEQYF. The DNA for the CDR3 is TGTGCCAGCAGCTCCCCCGCGGGGCGCTACGAGCAGTACTTC.